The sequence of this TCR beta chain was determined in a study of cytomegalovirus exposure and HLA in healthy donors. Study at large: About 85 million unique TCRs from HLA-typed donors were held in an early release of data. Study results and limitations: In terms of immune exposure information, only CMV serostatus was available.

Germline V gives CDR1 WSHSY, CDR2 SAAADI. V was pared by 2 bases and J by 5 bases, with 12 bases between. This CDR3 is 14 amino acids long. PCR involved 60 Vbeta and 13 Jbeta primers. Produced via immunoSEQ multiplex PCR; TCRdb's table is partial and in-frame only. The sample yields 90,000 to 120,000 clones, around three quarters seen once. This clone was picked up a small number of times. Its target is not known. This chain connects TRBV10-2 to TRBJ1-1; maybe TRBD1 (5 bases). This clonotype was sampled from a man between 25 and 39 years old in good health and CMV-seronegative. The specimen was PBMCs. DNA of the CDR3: TGCGCCAGCAGTGAGACGGGGGGAGAGACTGAAGCTTTCTTT. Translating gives CASSETGGETEAFF.